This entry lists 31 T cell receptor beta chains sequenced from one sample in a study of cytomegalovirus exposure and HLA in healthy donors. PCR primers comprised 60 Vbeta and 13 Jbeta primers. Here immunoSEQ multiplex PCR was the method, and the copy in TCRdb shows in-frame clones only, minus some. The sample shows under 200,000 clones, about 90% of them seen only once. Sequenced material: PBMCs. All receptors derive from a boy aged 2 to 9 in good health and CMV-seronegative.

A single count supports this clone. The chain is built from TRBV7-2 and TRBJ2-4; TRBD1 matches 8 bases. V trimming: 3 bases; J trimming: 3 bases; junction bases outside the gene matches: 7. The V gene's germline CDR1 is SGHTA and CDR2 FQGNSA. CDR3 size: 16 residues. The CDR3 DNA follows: TGTGCCAGCAGCTTCGGACAGGGAAGGGACAAAAACATTCAGTACTTC. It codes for CASSFGQGRDKNIQYF.

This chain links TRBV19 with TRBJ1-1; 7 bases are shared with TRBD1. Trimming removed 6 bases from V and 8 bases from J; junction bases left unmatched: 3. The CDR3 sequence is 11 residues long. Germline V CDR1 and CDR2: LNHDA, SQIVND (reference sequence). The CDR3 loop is CASSDREEAFF. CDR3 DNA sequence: TGTGCCAGTAGCGACAGGGAAGAAGCTTTCTTT. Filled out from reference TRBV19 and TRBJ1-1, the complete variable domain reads DGGITQSPKYLFRKEGQNVTLSCEQNLNHDAMYWYRQDPGQGLRLIYYSQIVNDFQKGDIAEGYSVSREKKESFPLTVTSAQKNPTAFYLCASSDREEAFFGQGTRLTVV.

As DNA, the CDR3 is TGTGCCAGCACCACGGGACAGGGGAATGAAAAACTGTTTTTT. Translating gives CASTTGQGNEKLFF. V and J are TRBV7-8 and TRBJ1-4, with 10 bases fitting TRBD1. Losses at the gene ends were 7 bases for V and 5 bases for J; bases not matched to a gene: 4. CDR1 and CDR2 (germline): SGHVS, FQNEAQ. The CDR3 is made up of 14 amino acids.

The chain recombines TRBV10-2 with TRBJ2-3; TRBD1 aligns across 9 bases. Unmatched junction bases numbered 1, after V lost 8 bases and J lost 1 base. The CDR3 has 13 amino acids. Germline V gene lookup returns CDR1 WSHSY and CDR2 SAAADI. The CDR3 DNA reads TGCGCCAGCGGGACAGGGCGCACAGATACGCAGTATTTT. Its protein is CASGTGRTDTQYF.

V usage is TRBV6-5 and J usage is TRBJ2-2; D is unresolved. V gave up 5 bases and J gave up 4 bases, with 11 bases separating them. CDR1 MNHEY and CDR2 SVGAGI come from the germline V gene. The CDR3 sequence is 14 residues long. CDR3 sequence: CASSVGQATGELFF. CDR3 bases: TGTGCCAGCAGTGTGGGTCAGGCCACCGGGGAGCTGTTTTTT.

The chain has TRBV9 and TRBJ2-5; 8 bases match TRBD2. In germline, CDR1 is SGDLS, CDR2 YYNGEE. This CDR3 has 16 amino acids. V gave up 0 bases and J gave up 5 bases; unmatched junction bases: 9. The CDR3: CASSVDPASGLETQYF. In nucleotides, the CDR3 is TGTGCCAGCAGCGTAGATCCCGCTAGCGGGCTGGAGACCCAGTACTTC.

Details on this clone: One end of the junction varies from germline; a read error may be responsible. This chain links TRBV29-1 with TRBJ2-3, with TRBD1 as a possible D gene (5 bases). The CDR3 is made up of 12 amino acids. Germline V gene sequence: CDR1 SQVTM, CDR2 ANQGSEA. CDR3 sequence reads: CSAAQGTDTQYF. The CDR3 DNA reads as TGCAGCGCCGCCCAGGGCACCGATACGCAGTATTTT.

CDR3 loop: CAWSVQRGLDNNSPLHF. The CDR3 nucleotides read TGTGCCTGGAGTGTACAAAGGGGGCTTGACAATAATTCACCCCTCCACTTT. The chain couples TRBV30 to TRBJ1-6, with 7 bases matching TRBD1. The CDR3 has 17 residues. J was trimmed by 5 bases and V by 0 bases; bases with no gene match: 10. Germline CDR1 is GTSNPN and CDR2 is SVGIG (reference sequence).

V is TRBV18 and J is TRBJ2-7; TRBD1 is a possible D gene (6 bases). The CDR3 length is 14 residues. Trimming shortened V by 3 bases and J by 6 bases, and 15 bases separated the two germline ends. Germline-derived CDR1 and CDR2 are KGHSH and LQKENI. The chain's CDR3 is CASSPEQQGSEQYF. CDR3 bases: TGTGCCAGCTCACCTGAACAACAGGGATCCGAGCAGTACTTC.

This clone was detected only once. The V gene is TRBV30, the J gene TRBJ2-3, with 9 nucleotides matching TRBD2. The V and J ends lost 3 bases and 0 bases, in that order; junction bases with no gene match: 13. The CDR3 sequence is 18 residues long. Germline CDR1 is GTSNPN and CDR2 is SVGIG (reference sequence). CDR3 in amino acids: CAWRELAGQPSSTDTQYF. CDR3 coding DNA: TGTGCCTGGAGGGAACTAGCGGGCCAACCCTCTAGCACAGATACGCAGTATTTT.

The CDR3 sequence: CASSLCTSPGDPCEQYF. CDR3 in DNA: TGTGCCAGCAGTTTATGCACGTCCCCGGGGGACCCCTGCGAGCAGTACTTC. The genes are TRBV28 and TRBJ2-7, with D possibly TRBD2 on 6 matching bases. The CDR3 extends over 17 amino acids. The ends were cut back, 0 bases at V and 6 bases at J, with 21 bases in the middle. The V gene's germline CDR1 is MDHEN and CDR2 SYDVKM. The variable domain in full, completed from reference TRBV28 and TRBJ2-7, reads DVKVTQSSRYLVKRTGEKVFLECVQDMDHENMFWYRQDPGLGLRLIYFSYDVKMKEKGDIPEGYSVSREKKERFSLILESASTNQTSMYLCASSLCTSPGDPCEQYFGPGTRLTVT.

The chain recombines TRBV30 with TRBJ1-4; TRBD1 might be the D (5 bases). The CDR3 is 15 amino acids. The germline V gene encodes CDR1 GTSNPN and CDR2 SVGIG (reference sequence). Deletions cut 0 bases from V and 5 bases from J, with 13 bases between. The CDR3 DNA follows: TGTGCCTGGAGTGTATGGCAGGGATCAAATGAAAAACTGTTTTTT. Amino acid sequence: CAWSVWQGSNEKLFF.

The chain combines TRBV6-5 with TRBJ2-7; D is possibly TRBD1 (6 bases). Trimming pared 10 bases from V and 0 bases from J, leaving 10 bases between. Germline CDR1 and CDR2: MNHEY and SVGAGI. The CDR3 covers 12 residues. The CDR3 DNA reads TGTGCCACCCACAGGGCCTCCTACGAGCAGTACTTC. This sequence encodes CATHRASYEQYF.

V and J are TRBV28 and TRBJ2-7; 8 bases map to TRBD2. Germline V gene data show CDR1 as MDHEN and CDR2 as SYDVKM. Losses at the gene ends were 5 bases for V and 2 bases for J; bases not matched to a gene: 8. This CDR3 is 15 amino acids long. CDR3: CASSVPGLGPYEQYF. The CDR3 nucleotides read TGTGCCAGCAGTGTCCCGGGACTAGGGCCCTACGAGCAGTACTTC.

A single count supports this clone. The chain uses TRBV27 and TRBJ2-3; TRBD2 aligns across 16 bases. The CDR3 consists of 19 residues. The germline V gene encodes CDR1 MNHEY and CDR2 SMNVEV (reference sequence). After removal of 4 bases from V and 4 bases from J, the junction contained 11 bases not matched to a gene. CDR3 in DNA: TGTGCCAGCAGTTCCCGGGGACTAGCGGGAGGGCGGGTGGCAGATACGCAGTATTTT. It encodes CASSSRGLAGGRVADTQYF.

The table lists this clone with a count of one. In DNA form, the CDR3 reads TGTGCCAGCAGCTTAGATCTTGGGGGGGTCGTCACAGATACGCAGTATTTT. This codes for CASSLDLGGVVTDTQYF. V is TRBV11-2 and J is TRBJ2-3; 7 nucleotides agree with TRBD2. The V gene's germline CDR1 is SGHAT and CDR2 FQNNGV. V gave up 0 bases and J gave up 2 bases; unmatched junction bases: 8. The CDR3 totals 17 residues.

CDR3 residues: CAWSEGAGRETQYF. The CDR3 DNA reads as TGTGCCTGGAGTGAGGGAGCGGGGAGGGAGACCCAGTACTTC. J is TRBJ2-5 and V is TRBV30; TRBD2 agrees at 7 bases. CDR3 length equals 14 residues. Trimming cost V 1 base and J 5 bases; bases outside gene matches: 7. Germline V lookup: CDR1 GTSNPN, CDR2 SVGIG (reference sequence).

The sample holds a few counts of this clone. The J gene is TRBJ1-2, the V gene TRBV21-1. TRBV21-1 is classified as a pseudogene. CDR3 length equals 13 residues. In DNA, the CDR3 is TGTGCCAGCAGCGGCCGGGAGAGCTATGGCTACACCTTC. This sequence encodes CASSGRESYGYTF.

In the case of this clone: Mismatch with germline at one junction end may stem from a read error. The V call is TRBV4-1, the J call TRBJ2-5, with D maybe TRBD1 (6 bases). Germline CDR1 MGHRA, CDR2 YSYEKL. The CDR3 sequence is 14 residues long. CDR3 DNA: TGTGCCAGCAGCCTCAGGGGTAGTGGCGAGACCCAGTACTTC. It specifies CASSLRGSGETQYF.

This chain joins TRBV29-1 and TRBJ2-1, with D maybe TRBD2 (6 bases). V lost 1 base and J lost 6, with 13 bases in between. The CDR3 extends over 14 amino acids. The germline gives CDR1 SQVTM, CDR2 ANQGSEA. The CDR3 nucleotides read TGCAGCGTTGAAGCCGGGGACTTATTCAATGAGCAGTTCTTC. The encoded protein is CSVEAGDLFNEQFF.

The CDR3, as DNA: TGTGCCAGCAGCGTAGACGGTCCTAGCACAGATACGCAGTATTTT. Translation gives CASSVDGPSTDTQYF. This chain uses TRBV9 with TRBJ2-3; D gene ambiguous. Germline values: CDR1 SGDLS, CDR2 YYNGEE. CDR3 length: 15 residues. V was cut by 0 bases and J by 0 bases, with 8 bases left in between.

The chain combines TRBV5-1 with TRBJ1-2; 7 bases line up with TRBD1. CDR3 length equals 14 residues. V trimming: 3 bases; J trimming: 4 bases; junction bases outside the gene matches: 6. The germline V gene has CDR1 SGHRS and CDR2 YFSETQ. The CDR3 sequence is CASSSNRGLYGYTF. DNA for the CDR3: TGCGCCAGCAGCTCAAACAGGGGTCTCTATGGCTACACCTTC. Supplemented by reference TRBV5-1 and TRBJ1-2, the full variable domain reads KAGVTQTPRYLIKTRGQQVTLSCSPISGHRSVSWYQQTPGQGLQFLFEYFSETQRNKGNFPGRFSGRQFSNSRSEMNVSTLELGDSALYLCASSSNRGLYGYTFGSGTRLTVV.

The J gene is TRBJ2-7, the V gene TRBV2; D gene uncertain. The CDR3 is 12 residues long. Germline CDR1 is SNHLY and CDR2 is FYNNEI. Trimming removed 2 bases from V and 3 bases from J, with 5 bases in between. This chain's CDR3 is CASSEQDYEQYF. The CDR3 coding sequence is TGTGCCAGCAGTGAACAGGACTACGAGCAGTACTTC.

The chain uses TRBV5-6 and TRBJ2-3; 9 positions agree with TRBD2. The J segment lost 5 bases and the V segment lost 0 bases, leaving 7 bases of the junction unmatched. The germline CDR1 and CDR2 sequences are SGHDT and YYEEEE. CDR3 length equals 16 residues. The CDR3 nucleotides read TGTGCCAGCAGCTTGGCCGGCGGGAGGGGGCTAGATACGCAGTATTTT. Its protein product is CASSLAGGRGLDTQYF.

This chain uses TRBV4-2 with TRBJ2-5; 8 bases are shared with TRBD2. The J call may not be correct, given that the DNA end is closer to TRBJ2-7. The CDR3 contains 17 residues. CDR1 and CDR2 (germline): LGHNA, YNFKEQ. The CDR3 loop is CASSRISAGEDTYEQYF. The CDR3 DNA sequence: TGTGCCAGCAGCCGGATCTCAGCGGGGGAAGACACCTACGAGCAGTACTTC.

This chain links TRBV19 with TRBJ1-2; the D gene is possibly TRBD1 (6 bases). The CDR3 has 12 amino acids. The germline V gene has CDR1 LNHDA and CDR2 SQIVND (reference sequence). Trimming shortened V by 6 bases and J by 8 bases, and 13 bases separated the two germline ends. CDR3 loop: CASSRTAEGYTF. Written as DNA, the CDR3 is TGTGCCAGTAGCCGGACAGCCGAGGGCTACACCTTC.

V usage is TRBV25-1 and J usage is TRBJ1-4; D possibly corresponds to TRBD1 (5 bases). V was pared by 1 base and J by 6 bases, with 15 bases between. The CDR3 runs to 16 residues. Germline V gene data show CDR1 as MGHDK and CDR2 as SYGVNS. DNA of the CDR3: TGTGCCAGCAGTGAATGGGGGGGATCCCTTGATGAAAAACTGTTTTTT. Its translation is CASSEWGGSLDEKLFF.

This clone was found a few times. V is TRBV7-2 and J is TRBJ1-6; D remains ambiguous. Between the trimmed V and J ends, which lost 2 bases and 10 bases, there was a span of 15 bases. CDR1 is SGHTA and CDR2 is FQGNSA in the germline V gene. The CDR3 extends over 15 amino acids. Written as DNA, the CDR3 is TGTGCCAGCAGCTTATCGGCGGCCCTTAAGTCACCCCTCCACTTT. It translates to CASSLSAALKSPLHF.

This CDR3 is CASEYLGANTEAFF. The CDR3 DNA is TGTGCCAGCGAGTATCTGGGGGCGAACACTGAAGCTTTCTTT. This chain joins TRBV6-1 and TRBJ1-1; TRBD1 might be the D (6 bases). The CDR3 runs 14 residues. Germline lookup yields CDR1 MNHNS and CDR2 SASEGT. Trimming stripped 8 bases from V and 1 base from J, with 14 bases between.

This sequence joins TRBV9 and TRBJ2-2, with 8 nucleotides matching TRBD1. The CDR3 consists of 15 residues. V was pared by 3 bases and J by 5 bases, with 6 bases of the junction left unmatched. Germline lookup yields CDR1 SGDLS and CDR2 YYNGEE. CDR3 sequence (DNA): TGTGCCAGCAGCGCCGGACAGGGAGGTACCGGGGAGCTGTTTTTT. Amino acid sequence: CASSAGQGGTGELFF. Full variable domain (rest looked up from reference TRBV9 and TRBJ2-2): DSGVTQTPKHLITATGQRVTLRCSPRSGDLSVYWYQQSLDQGLQFLIQYYNGEERAKGNILERFSAQQFPDLHSELNLSSLELGDSALYFCASSAGQGGTGELFFGEGSRLTVL.

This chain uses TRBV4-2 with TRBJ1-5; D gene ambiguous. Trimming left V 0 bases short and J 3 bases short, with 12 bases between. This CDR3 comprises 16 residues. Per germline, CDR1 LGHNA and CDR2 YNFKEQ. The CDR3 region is CASSQDLEELNQPQHF. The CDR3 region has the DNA TGTGCCAGCAGCCAAGATCTCGAGGAACTCAATCAGCCCCAGCATTTT.